These T cell receptor beta chains were read from a single sample in a study of cytomegalovirus exposure and HLA in healthy donors. Assay: immunoSEQ multiplex PCR; the TCRdb copy retains only in-frame clones and omits some. The table shows around 100,000 clones, with under 70% occurring only once. The sequenced material came from PBMCs. The receptors originated from a man between 25 and 39 years old in good health and CMV-seropositive. CDR3s include the opening cysteine and the closing phenylalanine or tryptophan. A D gene is named only where the DNA matches it firmly. Rows give clone size only sometimes, using once, few, many, or a class for an expanded clone.

j_gene: TRBJ2-5; v_gene: TRBV7-3; d_gene: NA; abundance: once; CDR3aa: CASSQGRGETQYF; CDR3nt: TGTGCCAGCAGCCAAGGGAGAGGGGAGACCCAGTACTTC
j_gene: TRBJ2-7; v_gene: TRBV6-4; d_gene: NA; abundance: NA; CDR3aa: CASSVAPGDSYEQYF; CDR3nt: TGTGCCAGCAGTGTTGCCCCGGGGGATTCCTACGAGCAGTACTTC
j_gene: TRBJ1-2; v_gene: TRBV11-2; d_gene: NA; abundance: NA; CDR3aa: CASSLSPGHKGDGYTF; CDR3nt: TGTGCCAGCAGCCTATCCCCGGGACACAAGGGAGATGGCTACACCTTC
j_gene: TRBJ1-5; v_gene: TRBV19; d_gene: NA; abundance: few; CDR3aa: CASSIAGGGQGRSNQPQHF; CDR3nt: TGTGCCAGTAGTATAGCGGGGGGCGGACAAGGGAGAAGCAATCAGCCCCAGCATTTT
j_gene: TRBJ1-4; v_gene: TRBV6-4; d_gene: NA; abundance: NA; CDR3aa: CASSPGPNEKLFF; CDR3nt: TGTGCCAGCAGCCCCGGTCCTAATGAAAAACTGTTTTTT
j_gene: TRBJ1-1; v_gene: TRBV6-5; d_gene: NA; abundance: NA; CDR3aa: CASSYSLSPDTEAFF; CDR3nt: TGTGCCAGCAGTTACTCTTTAAGTCCGGACACTGAAGCTTTCTTT
j_gene: TRBJ2-2; v_gene: TRBV27; d_gene: NA; abundance: NA; CDR3aa: CASSLVSPANTGELFF; CDR3nt: TGTGCCAGCAGCCTCGTGTCCCCTGCGAACACCGGGGAGCTGTTTTTT
j_gene: TRBJ1-1; v_gene: TRBV28; d_gene: NA; abundance: few; CDR3aa: CASTLRGTEAFF; CDR3nt: TGTGCCAGCACCCTAAGGGGGACTGAAGCTTTCTTT
j_gene: TRBJ1-2; v_gene: TRBV7-9; d_gene: TRBD1; abundance: NA; CDR3aa: CASSSTDRGRGAYGYTF; CDR3nt: TGTGCCAGCAGCTCTACAGACAGGGGGCGTGGGGCCTATGGCTACACCTTC
j_gene: TRBJ2-1; v_gene: TRBV18; d_gene: NA; abundance: NA; CDR3aa: CASSSQGKVDSSYNEQFF; CDR3nt: TGTGCCAGCTCGTCGCAGGGGAAGGTCGATTCTTCCTACAATGAGCAGTTCTTC
j_gene: TRBJ2-7; v_gene: TRBV18; d_gene: TRBD1; abundance: NA; CDR3aa: CASSPTGAYEQYF; CDR3nt: TGTGCCAGCTCTCCGACAGGGGCCTACGAGCAGTACTTC
j_gene: TRBJ1-1; v_gene: TRBV27; d_gene: TRBD1; abundance: NA; CDR3aa: CASSLQGAQPFEAFF; CDR3nt: TGTGCCAGCAGTTTACAGGGGGCGCAACCGTTTGAAGCTTTCTTT
j_gene: TRBJ1-2; v_gene: TRBV6-1; d_gene: NA; abundance: few; CDR3aa: CASSVDRLRYGYTF; CDR3nt: TGTGCCAGCAGTGTCGACAGGTTAAGGTATGGCTACACCTTC
j_gene: TRBJ1-2; v_gene: TRBV6-1; d_gene: TRBD1; abundance: few; CDR3aa: CASSDLTGDGYTF; CDR3nt: TGTGCCAGCAGTGACCTAACAGGGGATGGCTACACCTTC
j_gene: TRBJ1-1; v_gene: TRBV2; d_gene: NA; abundance: few; CDR3aa: CASSGDIGMNTEAFF; CDR3nt: TGTGCCAGCAGTGGGGACATTGGAATGAACACTGAAGCTTTCTTT
j_gene: TRBJ1-6; v_gene: TRBV9; d_gene: TRBD1; abundance: NA; CDR3aa: CASSDGQGGVFSPLHF; CDR3nt: TGTGCCAGCAGCGATGGACAGGGGGGAGTGTTTTCACCCCTCCACTTT
j_gene: TRBJ2-3; v_gene: TRBV5-1; d_gene: NA; abundance: NA; CDR3aa: CASSRDRLRDTQYF; CDR3nt: TGCGCCAGCAGCCGAGACAGGCTCAGAGATACGCAGTATTTT
j_gene: TRBJ2-1; v_gene: TRBV11-3; d_gene: TRBD2; abundance: NA; CDR3aa: CASSLGTSGRLYNEQFF; CDR3nt: TGTGCCAGCAGCTTGGGGACTAGCGGGAGGCTGTACAATGAGCAGTTCTTC
j_gene: TRBJ1-2; v_gene: TRBV28; d_gene: TRBD1; abundance: NA; CDR3aa: CASSIRQGSYGYTF; CDR3nt: TGTGCCAGCAGTATCAGACAGGGGTCGTATGGCTACACCTTC
j_gene: TRBJ2-7; v_gene: TRBV4-1; d_gene: NA; abundance: NA; CDR3aa: CASSRYITGQTYEQYF; CDR3nt: TGCGCCAGCAGCAGGTACATAACAGGGCAAACCTACGAGCAGTACTTC
j_gene: TRBJ2-1; v_gene: TRBV19; d_gene: NA; abundance: NA; CDR3aa: CASSEAPYNEQFF; CDR3nt: TGTGCCAGTAGTGAGGCCCCCTACAATGAGCAGTTCTTC
j_gene: TRBJ1-6; v_gene: TRBV5-1; d_gene: NA; abundance: NA; CDR3aa: CASSQGQNLEPLHF; CDR3nt: TGCGCCAGCAGCCAGGGACAAAATCTGGAACCCCTCCACTTT
j_gene: TRBJ2-5; v_gene: TRBV18; d_gene: NA; abundance: NA; CDR3aa: CASSPAEMYQETQYF; CDR3nt: TGTGCCAGCTCACCAGCGGAGATGTACCAAGAGACCCAGTACTTC
j_gene: TRBJ1-6; v_gene: TRBV5-1; d_gene: TRBD1; abundance: NA; CDR3aa: CASSSEGQLREPLHF; CDR3nt: TGCGCCAGCAGCTCCGAGGGACAGCTAAGAGAACCCCTCCACTTT
j_gene: TRBJ2-1; v_gene: TRBV15; d_gene: NA; abundance: NA; CDR3aa: CATSRDQGSSYNEQFF; CDR3nt: TGTGCCACCAGCAGAGATCAGGGGAGCTCCTACAATGAGCAGTTCTTC
j_gene: TRBJ2-5; v_gene: TRBV27; d_gene: NA; abundance: NA; CDR3aa: CASSLRGGETQYF; CDR3nt: TGTGCCAGCAGTTTGCGGGGTGGGGAGACCCAGTACTTC
j_gene: TRBJ1-5; v_gene: TRBV2; d_gene: NA; abundance: NA; CDR3aa: CASSGPEPQHF; CDR3nt: TGTGCCAGCAGTGGGCCTGAGCCCCAGCATTTT